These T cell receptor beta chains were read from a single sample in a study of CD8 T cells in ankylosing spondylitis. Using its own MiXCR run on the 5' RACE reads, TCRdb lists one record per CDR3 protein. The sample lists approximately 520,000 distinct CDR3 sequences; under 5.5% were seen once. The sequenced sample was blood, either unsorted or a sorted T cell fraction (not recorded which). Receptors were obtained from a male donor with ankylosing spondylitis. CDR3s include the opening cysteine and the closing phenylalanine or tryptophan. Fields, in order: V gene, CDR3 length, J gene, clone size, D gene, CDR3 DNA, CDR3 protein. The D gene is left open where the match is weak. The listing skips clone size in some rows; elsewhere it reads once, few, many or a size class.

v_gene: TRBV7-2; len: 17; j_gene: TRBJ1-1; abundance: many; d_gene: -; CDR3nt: TGTGCCAGCAGCTTAGCGATCGGACGGCTATGGGTCACTGAAGCTTTCTTT; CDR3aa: CASSLAIGRLWVTEAFF
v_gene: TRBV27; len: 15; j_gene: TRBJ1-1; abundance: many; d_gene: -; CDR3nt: TGTGCCAGCAGTCCTGGAGGGAATAGGAACACTGAAGCTTTCTTT; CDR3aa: CASSPGGNRNTEAFF
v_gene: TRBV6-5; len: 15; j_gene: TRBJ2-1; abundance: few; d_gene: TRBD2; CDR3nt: TGTGCCAGCAGTTACTCTAGCGGGGGGGGCAATGAGCAGTTCTTC; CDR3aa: CASSYSSGGGNEQFF
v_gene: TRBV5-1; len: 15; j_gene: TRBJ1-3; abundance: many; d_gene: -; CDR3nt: TGCGCCAGCAGCAGAGGGGTCCAGGGCGGAAACACCATATATTTT; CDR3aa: CASSRGVQGGNTIYF
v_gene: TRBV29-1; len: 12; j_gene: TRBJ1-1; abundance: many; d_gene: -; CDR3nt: TGCAGCGTTTCATCCTTATGGACTGAAGCTTTCTTT; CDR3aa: CSVSSLWTEAFF
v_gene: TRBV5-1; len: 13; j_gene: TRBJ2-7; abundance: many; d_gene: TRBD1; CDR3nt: TGCGCCAGCAGTCAGGGGGTGAACTACGAGCAGTACTTC; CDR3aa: CASSQGVNYEQYF
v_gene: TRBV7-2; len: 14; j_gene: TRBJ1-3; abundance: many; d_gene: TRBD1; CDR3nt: TGTGCCAGCAGAAGCGGGACAGGGGGTAACACCATATATTTT; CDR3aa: CASRSGTGGNTIYF
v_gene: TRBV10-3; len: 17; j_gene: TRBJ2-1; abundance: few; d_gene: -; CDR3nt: TGTGCCACATCCTCTCTTGGAGGGGCTATCACCTACAATGAGCAGTTCTTC; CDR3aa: CATSSLGGAITYNEQFF
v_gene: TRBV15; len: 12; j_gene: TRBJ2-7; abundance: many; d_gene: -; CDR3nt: TGTGCCACCAGCAGAGATATGTACGAGCAGTACTTC; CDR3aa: CATSRDMYEQYF
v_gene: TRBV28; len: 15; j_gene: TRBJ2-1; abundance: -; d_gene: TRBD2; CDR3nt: TGTGCCAGCTCCATCCTAGCGGGAGGAACGAATGAGCAGTTCTTC; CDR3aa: CASSILAGGTNEQFF
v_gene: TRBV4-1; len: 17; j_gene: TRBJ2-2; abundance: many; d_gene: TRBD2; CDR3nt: TGCGCCAGCAGCCAAACCCCGGGACTAGTGTTCTCCGGGGAGCTGTTTTTT; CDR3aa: CASSQTPGLVFSGELFF
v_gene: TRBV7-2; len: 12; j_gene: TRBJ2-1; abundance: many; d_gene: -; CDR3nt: TGTGCCAGCAGCTTGAGTGGGACAGAGCAGTTCTTC; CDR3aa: CASSLSGTEQFF
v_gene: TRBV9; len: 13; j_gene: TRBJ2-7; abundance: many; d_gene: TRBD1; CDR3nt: TGTGCCAGCAGCGGACAGGGGGCCGGCGAGCAGTACTTC; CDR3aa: CASSGQGAGEQYF
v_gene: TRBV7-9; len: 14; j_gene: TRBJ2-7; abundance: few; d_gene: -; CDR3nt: TGTGCCAGCAGCCGGGGGTCTAGCTCCTACGAGCAGTACTTC; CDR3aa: CASSRGSSSYEQYF
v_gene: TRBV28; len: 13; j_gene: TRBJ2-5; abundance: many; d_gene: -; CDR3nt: TGTGCCAGCCGAAGGGGTCCGTACGAGACCCAGTACTTC; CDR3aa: CASRRGPYETQYF
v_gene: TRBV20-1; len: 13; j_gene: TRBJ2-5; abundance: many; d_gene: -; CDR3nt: TGCAGCCTGGCCTCCGGGGCGAGGGAGACCCAGTACTTC; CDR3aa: CSLASGARETQYF
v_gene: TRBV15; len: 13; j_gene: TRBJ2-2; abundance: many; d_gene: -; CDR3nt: TGTGCCACCAGCCGGGGTTTAACCGGGGAGCTGTTTTTT; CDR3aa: CATSRGLTGELFF
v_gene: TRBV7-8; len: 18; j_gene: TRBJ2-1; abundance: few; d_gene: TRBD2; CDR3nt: TGTGCCAGCAGCTCCCCCGGCGGGAGGGCCGGAACCTACAATGAGCAGTTCTTC; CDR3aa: CASSSPGGRAGTYNEQFF
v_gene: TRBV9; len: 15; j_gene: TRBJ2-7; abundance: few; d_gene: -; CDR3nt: TGTGCCAGCAGCGTAGGAGGGAGTAGGTCCTACGAGCAGTACTTC; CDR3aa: CASSVGGSRSYEQYF
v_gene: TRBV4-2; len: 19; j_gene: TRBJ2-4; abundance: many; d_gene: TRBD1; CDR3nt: TGTGCCAGCAGCCAAGACTTTCCAACAGGGGAAACAGCCAAAAACATTCAGTACTTC; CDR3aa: CASSQDFPTGETAKNIQYF
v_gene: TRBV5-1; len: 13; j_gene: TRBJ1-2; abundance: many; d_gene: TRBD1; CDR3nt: TGCGCCAGCAGCTTGTCAGGGGGCGATGGCTACACCTTC; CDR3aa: CASSLSGGDGYTF
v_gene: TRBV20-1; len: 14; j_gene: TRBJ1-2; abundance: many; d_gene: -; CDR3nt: TGCAGTGCTAGCTTTCCGCCCGGTGGGCATGGCTACACCTTC; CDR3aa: CSASFPPGGHGYTF
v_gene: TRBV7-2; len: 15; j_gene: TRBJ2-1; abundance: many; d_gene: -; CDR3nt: TGTGCCAGCAGCTCCCGGACTAAATCCTACAATGAGCAGTTCTTC; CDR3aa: CASSSRTKSYNEQFF
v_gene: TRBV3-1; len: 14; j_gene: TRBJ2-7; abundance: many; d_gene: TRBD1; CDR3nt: TGTGCCAGCAGCCCCCGGGACAGGCTTTACGAGCAGTACTTC; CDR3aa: CASSPRDRLYEQYF
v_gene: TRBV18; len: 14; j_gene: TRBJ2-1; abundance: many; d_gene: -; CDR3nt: TGTGCCAGCAGCCCCCTGGGGTCCTACAATGAGCAGTTCTTC; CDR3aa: CASSPLGSYNEQFF
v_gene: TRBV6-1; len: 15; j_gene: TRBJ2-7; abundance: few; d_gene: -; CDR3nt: TGTGCCAGCACGGGACGACGGGGGTCCCCCTACGAGCAGTACTTC; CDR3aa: CASTGRRGSPYEQYF
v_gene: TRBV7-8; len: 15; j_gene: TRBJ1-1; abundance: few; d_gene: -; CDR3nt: TGTGCCAGCAGCGCCAGAGAGGGGACGAACACTGAAGCTTTCTTT; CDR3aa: CASSAREGTNTEAFF
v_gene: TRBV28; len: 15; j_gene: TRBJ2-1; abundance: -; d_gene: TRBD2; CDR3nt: TGTGCCAGCAGAGTAGCGGGGGGGCCCTACAATGAGCAGTTCTTC; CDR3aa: CASRVAGGPYNEQFF
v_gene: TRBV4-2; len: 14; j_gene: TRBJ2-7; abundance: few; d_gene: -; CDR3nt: TGTGCCAGCAGCCAAGCCCGGGACTCCTACGAGCAGTACTTC; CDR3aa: CASSQARDSYEQYF
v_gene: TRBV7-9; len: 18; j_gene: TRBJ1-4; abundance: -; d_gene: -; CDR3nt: TGTGCCAGCAGCCAGGGGCCCGGACAGTCTGCAACTAATGAAAAACTGTTTTTT; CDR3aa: CASSQGPGQSATNEKLFF
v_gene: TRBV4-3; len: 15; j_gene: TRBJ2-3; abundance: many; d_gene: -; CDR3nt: TGCGCCAGCAGCCAAGAAACTGTCATGAGAGATACGCAGTATTTT; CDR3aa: CASSQETVMRDTQYF
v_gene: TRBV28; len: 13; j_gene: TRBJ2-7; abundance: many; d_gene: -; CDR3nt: TGTGCCAGCAGTTTAAACGAGAACTACGAGCAGTACTTC; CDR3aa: CASSLNENYEQYF
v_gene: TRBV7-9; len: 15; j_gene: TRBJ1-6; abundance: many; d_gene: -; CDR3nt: TGTGCCAGCAGCCCCGGCCAGATATATAATTCACCCCTCCACTTT; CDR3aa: CASSPGQIYNSPLHF
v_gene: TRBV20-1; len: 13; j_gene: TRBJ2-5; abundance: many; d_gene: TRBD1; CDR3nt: TGCAGTGGGATTTACAGGGGGCAAGAGACCCAGTACTTC; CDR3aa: CSGIYRGQETQYF
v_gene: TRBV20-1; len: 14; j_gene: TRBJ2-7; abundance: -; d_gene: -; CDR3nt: TGCAGTGCTAGACTGGCGCAGTTCGCCTACGAGCAGTACTTC; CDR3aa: CSARLAQFAYEQYF
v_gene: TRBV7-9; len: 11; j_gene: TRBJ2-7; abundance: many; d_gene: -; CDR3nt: TGTGCCAGCAGCTCCTCCGACGAGCAGTACTTC; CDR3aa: CASSSSDEQYF
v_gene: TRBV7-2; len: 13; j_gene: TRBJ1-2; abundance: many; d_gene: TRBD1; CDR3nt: TGTGCCAGCAGCCGACAGGGGGCGAATGGCTACACCTTC; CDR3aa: CASSRQGANGYTF
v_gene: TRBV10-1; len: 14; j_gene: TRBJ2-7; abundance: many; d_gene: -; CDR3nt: TGCGCCAGCAGTGAGTCGAGGAGGAGCAACGAGCAGTACTTC; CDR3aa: CASSESRRSNEQYF
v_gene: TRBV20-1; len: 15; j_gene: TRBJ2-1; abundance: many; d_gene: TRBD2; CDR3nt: TGCAGTGCTAGAGCTAGCGGGTCATCCTACAATGAGCAGTTCTTC; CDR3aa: CSARASGSSYNEQFF
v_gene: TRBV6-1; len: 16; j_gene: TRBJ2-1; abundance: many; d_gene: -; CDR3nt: TGTGCCAGCAGTAGTCAGCGGACAGCGCTAAGTAATGAGCAGTTCTTC; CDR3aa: CASSSQRTALSNEQFF
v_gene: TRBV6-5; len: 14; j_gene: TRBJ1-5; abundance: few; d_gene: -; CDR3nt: TGTGCCAGCAGTTACGGAGGGGACAATCAGCCCCAGCATTTT; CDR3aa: CASSYGGDNQPQHF
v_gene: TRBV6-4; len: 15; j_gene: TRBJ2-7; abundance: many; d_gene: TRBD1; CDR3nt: TGTGCCAGCAGAATACCGGGACAGGGGTCCTACGAGCAGTACTTC; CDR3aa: CASRIPGQGSYEQYF
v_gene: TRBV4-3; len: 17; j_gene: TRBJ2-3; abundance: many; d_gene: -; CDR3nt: TGCGCCAGCAGCCACACAAAGGGAGGACCTAGCACAGATACGCAGTATTTT; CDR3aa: CASSHTKGGPSTDTQYF
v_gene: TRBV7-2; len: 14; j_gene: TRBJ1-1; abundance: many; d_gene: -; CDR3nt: TGTGCCAGCAGCTTAGGCAAATTGAACACTGAAGCTTTCTTT; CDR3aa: CASSLGKLNTEAFF
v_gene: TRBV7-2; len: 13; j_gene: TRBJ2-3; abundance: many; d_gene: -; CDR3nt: TGTGCCAGCAGCTGGCAGAGCACAGATACGCAGTATTTT; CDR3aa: CASSWQSTDTQYF
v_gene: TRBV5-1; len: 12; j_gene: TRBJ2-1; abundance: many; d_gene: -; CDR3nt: TGCGCCAGCAGCTTGGCCATCAATGAGCAGTTCTTC; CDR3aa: CASSLAINEQFF
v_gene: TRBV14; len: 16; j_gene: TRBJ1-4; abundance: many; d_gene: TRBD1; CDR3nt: TGTGCCAGCAGCCGATACGACAGGGGGCGACGCGAAAAACTGTTTTTT; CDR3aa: CASSRYDRGRREKLFF
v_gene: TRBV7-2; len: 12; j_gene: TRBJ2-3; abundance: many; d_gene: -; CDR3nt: TGTGCCAGCAGCCTGGATGCAGGTACGCAGTATTTT; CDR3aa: CASSLDAGTQYF